This TCR beta chain was recovered during a study of early T cells in non-severe SARS-CoV-2 infection. The CDR3 totals 15 residues. The J segment lost 5 bases and the V segment lost 5 bases, leaving 10 bases of the junction unmatched. Looked up from germline, CDR1 is WNHNN and CDR2 is SYGVQD (reference sequence). Researchers attached unique molecular identifiers to individual cDNA molecules. Via MiXCR, TCRdb re-called the 5' RACE reads, giving one row per CDR3 protein. The profile covers tens of thousands of distinct CDR3 sequences, with more than 6.5% appearing a single time and 5.5% to 6% taken by the ten largest. This clonotype was recorded a few times.

This sequence joins TRBV10-1 and TRBJ2-7; 9 bases are shared with TRBD1. This material consisted of whole blood, taken at baseline. The origin of this receptor is an adult who was a healthcare worker with PCR-confirmed SARS-CoV-2 infection or an uninfected control (not recorded which). The CDR3 region is CASSTRQGGIHEQYF. The CDR3 DNA reads TGCGCCAGCAGTACCAGACAGGGGGGTATCCACGAGCAGTACTTC.